This T cell receptor beta chain was found in a study of cytomegalovirus exposure and HLA in healthy donors. PCR was performed using 60 Vbeta and 13 Jbeta primers. Sequenced by immunoSEQ multiplex PCR; TCRdb stores in-frame clones only, minus some. The table shows fewer than 200,000 clones, with 75% to 85% occurring only once. Germline assignment: CDR1 MDHEN and CDR2 SYDVKM. V was clipped by 5 bases and J by 4 bases; unmatched bases: 9. This CDR3 has 18 residues. The gene calls are TRBV28 and TRBJ2-1, with 15 bases aligning to TRBD2. The TCR originated in a young woman in good health and CMV-seronegative. Specimen: PBMCs. CDR3 sequence reads: CASSLTGLAGGLYNEQFF. The CDR3 DNA follows: TGTGCCAGCAGTCTTACGGGACTAGCGGGAGGCCTATACAATGAGCAGTTCTTC.